One sample yielded the 4 T cell receptor beta chains listed below, sequenced in a study of T cells in Graves' hyperthyroidism and ophthalmopathy. TCR beta CDR3 regions were amplified from RNA transcripts. The study used the HTBI primer set for a first-round RT-PCR of the TCR CDR3. Using its own MiXCR run on the multiplex PCR reads, TCRdb lists one record per CDR3 protein. Among hundreds of thousands of distinct CDR3 sequences listed, about 45% were seen once. What was sequenced was peripheral blood or thyroid tissue (not recorded which). All receptors derive from an adult man with Graves' disease, either hyperthyroidism or ophthalmopathy (not recorded which).

The chain recombines TRBV29-1 with TRBJ2-7; 7 bases match TRBD1. CDR3 length equals 13 residues. Germline V gives CDR1 SQVTM, CDR2 ANQGSEA. The V and J ends lost 4 bases and 1 base, in that order; junction bases with no gene match: 4. In DNA, the CDR3 is TGCAGCGTTGCAGGGGGACCATCCTACGAGCAGTACTTC. Encoded protein: CSVAGGPSYEQYF.

V and J are TRBV19 and TRBJ1-5; TRBD1 is a possible D gene (5 bases). CDR1 and CDR2 (germline): LNHDA, SQIVND (reference sequence). This CDR3 has 13 amino acids. V gave up 8 bases and J gave up 3 bases, with 11 bases separating them. The CDR3 here is CASDGTANQPQHF. The CDR3 DNA follows: TGTGCCAGTGACGGGACGGCCAATCAGCCCCAGCATTTT.

The J gene is TRBJ1-1, the V gene TRBV7-9, with 7 bases that match TRBD1. J was trimmed by 5 bases and V by 3 bases; bases with no gene match: 9. CDR1 and CDR2 (germline): SEHNR, FQNEAQ (reference sequence). The CDR3 has 15 residues. The CDR3 spells CASSLGGTVRTEAFF. CDR3 nucleotides: TGTGCCAGCAGCTTGGGGGGGACAGTAAGAACTGAAGCTTTCTTT.

This clonotype was observed at least ten times. The V gene is TRBV7-9, the J gene TRBJ2-7; TRBD1 is a possible D gene (5 bases). CDR1 is SEHNR and CDR2 is FQNEAQ in the germline V gene (reference sequence). The V end lost 5 bases, the J end lost 1 base, and 9 bases lay between the germline ends. The CDR3 contains 13 residues. The CDR3 spells CASSRRESYEQYF. Written as DNA, the CDR3 is TGTGCCAGCAGCCGCAGGGAATCCTACGAGCAGTACTTC. The full variable domain, with the rest looked up from reference TRBV7-9 and TRBJ2-7, is DTGVSQNPRHKITKRGQNVTFRCDPISEHNRLYWYRQTLGQGPEFLTYFQNEAQLEKSRLLSDRFSAERPKGSFSTLEIQRTEQGDSAMYLCASSRRESYEQYFGPGTRLTVT.